This paragraph reports one TCR beta chain. This clone has a handful of counts. Its antigen specificity is not known. The input lacks base qualities; no much larger clone sits a single base away. This sample was included in a study of beta chain features in type 1 diabetes (dated by TCRdb to between 2017 and 2018). Turning to the overall study: Mean age, gender distribution, total cell number and subset yield were not different between patients and healthy donors. The study compared the TCRB repertoires of sorted circulating CD4+ T cell subsets in recently diagnosed type 1 diabetes patients with those in matched healthy donors. Across all samples, almost 110 million sorted cells were examined, and cell number per subset correlated strongly with RNA yield. Naive and central memory subsets were obtained from all 30 or so donors, but regulatory and stem cell-like memory subsets were isolated from only 8 patients and roughly eight healthy donors.

The research as a whole found: At VDJ recombination sites, patients with type 1 diabetes made fewer insertions and deleted more nucleotides, a pattern implying thymic rearrangement abnormalities. Naive, central memory and regulatory TCRB repertoires appeared to be more alike among patients than among healthy donors. Because cDNA was sequenced instead of genomic DNA, highly expressing activated cells could be over-represented, though the groups showed no difference in activation or CD3 levels. Type 1 diabetes patients showed a moderate but significant shortening of TCRB CDR3 length in all four CD4+ subsets. Only small numbers of individuals were included in the HLA sub-analyses, which left unresolved whether HLA type had any influence on TCRB rearrangement. PCR might favor shorter templates, but patient and control samples were amplified and corrected together, so any skew would affect both groups equally.

For CDR1 and CDR2, the germline V gene lists SGHAT and FQNNGV. V gives up 3 bases and J gives up 6 bases, and the segment between their germline ends measures 11 bases. The CDR3 starts with the cysteine, ends with the phenylalanine, and has 14 residues. Only the CDR3 DNA stays, 42 bases, in frame from base 1. The entire isolated RNA was reverse transcribed using the High Capacity cDNA Reverse Transcription Kit, and thus expressed TCRB transcripts were sequenced. Deep immunoSEQ sequencing was applied to naive, central memory and regulatory T cell samples, giving an average of roughly 3.5 million total reads per sample. Sorted cells were lysed in RLT buffer, and RNA was extracted using DNase-treated RNeasy Micro or Mini kits according to cell number. Each cell subset was processed on its own to prevent cross-contamination, while patient and healthy donor samples were processed together. TCRB sequences were amplified from cDNA with the immunoSEQ multiplex PCR, producing 87-bp fragments spanning the CDR3 region. Sequencing of the amplicons was done on the Illumina HiSeq platform. The paper's processing steps were these. Synthetic template baselines were used to correct PCR bias computationally, reads within Hamming distance 2 were collapsed, and singletons that could not be merged were discarded. Reads were aligned to IMGT to assign V, D and J genes, CDR3 length, and insertions or deletions at six rearrangement sites. Within each subset, clonotype counts were normalized to sorted cell number, and only after that were true diversity and Gini coefficients computed with the tcR R package. The overlap coefficient, calculated on TCRB nucleotide sequences, was used to quantify repertoire sharing. This immuneACCESS table, as held by TCRdb, lists in-frame sequences with V and J called but not all clones. Of the missing ones, under half trace to an unresolved V gene in checked studies; the others have no known cause. For V, J and clone size, that table is used; D and trimming come from the DNA. This sample lists a few hundred thousand clones; around a tenth were detected once. The ten top clones hold about 0.64% of the sample.

From each donor, a single peripheral blood sample of approximately 120 mL on average was drawn into heparinised tubes. Using a panel that included CD45RO, CCR7, CD25, CD127, CD95 and CD27, naive, central memory, regulatory and stem cell-like memory CD4+ T cells were sorted on a BD FACSAria II. Purity was above 95% for every sorted population. PBMCs were separated immediately by Lymphoprep density gradient centrifugation and were stained directly, without being cultured. So that batch effects would be minimized, each experiment stained and sorted samples in pairs, pairing one healthy donor with one patient.

The sequence was collected from a man aged 25 to 45 with type 1 diabetes. The sequenced sample was central memory CD4+ T cells from blood. The chain couples TRBV11-2 to TRBJ2-2, with no D gene named confidently. Here is the DNA: TGTGCCAGCAGCTTGACCCTAGTTGCCGGGGAGCTGTTTTTT. It translates as CASSLTLVAGELFF.